This TCR beta chain was identified in a study of T cells in Graves' hyperthyroidism and ophthalmopathy. The TCR beta CDR3 regions underwent amplification using RNA transcripts as the source. TCR CDR3 regions were first amplified by RT-PCR with HTBI primers. TCRdb re-called the multiplex PCR reads with MiXCR, one entry per CDR3 protein. This sample carries more than 95,000 distinct CDR3 sequences, 47% of them seen once, and the ten largest clones take roughly 24%. The sample taken for sequencing was blood. The source is a man in his forties or fifties with Graves' hyperthyroidism.

CDR3 nucleotides: TGTGCCAGCAGTGAATTGGCGGGAGGCTACACCTTC. This sequence encodes CASSELAGGYTF. This chain uses TRBV2 with TRBJ1-2; D ambiguous. Germline V lookup: CDR1 SNHLY, CDR2 FYNNEI. Trimming took off 2 bases at V and 8 bases at J, with 9 bases between the two ends. The CDR3 contains 12 residues.